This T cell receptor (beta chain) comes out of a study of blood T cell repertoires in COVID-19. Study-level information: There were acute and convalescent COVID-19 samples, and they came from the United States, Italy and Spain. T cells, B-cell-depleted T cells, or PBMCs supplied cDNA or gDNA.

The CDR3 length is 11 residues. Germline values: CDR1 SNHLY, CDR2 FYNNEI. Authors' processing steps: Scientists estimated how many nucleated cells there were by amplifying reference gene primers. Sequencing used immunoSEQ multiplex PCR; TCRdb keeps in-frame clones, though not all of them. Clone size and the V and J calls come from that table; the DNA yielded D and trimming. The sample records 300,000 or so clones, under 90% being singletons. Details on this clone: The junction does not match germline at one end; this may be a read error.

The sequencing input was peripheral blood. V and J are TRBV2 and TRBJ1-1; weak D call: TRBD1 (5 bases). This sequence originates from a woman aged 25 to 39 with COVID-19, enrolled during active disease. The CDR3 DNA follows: TGTGCCAGCAGCCTCTTGGGGTGGGGGGTGTTT. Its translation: CASSLLGWGVF.